A single sample gave rise to the 18 T cell receptor beta chains below, sequenced in a study of control samples from healthy donors and cancer patients. Sequencing was performed with immunoSEQ multiplex PCR; in TCRdb, only in-frame clones are kept and a portion is missing. The table shows around 90,000 clones, with roughly nine tenths occurring only once. Sequencing was done on a sample of blood. All receptors come from a man aged 25 to 45 in good health.

The V call is TRBV24-1, the J call TRBJ1-6, with D unclear. CDR3 length: 13 amino acids. Germline V CDR1 and CDR2: KGHDR, SFDVKD. The V end lost 9 bases, the J end lost 4 bases, and 9 bases lay between the germline ends. The CDR3 protein is CATVGPYNSPLHF. DNA for the CDR3: TGTGCCACCGTCGGGCCATATAATTCACCCCTCCACTTT.

The J gene is TRBJ2-7, the V gene TRBV18; TRBD2 might be the D (6 bases). V was clipped by 1 base and J by 7 bases, with 17 bases between them. The germline V gene encodes CDR1 KGHSH and CDR2 LQKENI. The CDR3 contains 15 residues. For the CDR3, the DNA is TGTGCCAGCTCACCACGAGGGGCTAGCGTGGGGGAGCAGTACTTC. Amino acids: CASSPRGASVGEQYF. Looking up the rest from reference TRBV18 and TRBJ2-7 gives the full variable domain: NAGVMQNPRHLVRRRGQEARLRCSPMKGHSHVYWYRQLPEEGLKFMVYLQKENIIDESGMPKERFSAEFPKEGPSILRIQQVVRGDSAAYFCASSPRGASVGEQYFGPGTRLTVT.

The V call is TRBV4-1, the J call TRBJ2-3; D gene uncertain. Germline V gene data show CDR1 as MGHRA and CDR2 as YSYEKL. V was cut by 0 bases and J by 4 bases, with 8 bases left in between. This CDR3 spans 14 amino acids. CDR3 region: CASSQDFSSDTQYF. The CDR3 nucleotides read TGCGCCAGCAGCCAAGATTTTTCTTCAGATACGCAGTATTTT.

The chain links TRBV27 to TRBJ1-2; possible D gene TRBD1, 6 bases. Germline V gene data show CDR1 as MNHEY and CDR2 as SMNVEV (reference sequence). The CDR3 has 15 residues. Trimming removed 8 bases from V and 9 bases from J, with 25 bases in between. The CDR3 sequence: CASPGGGRDIRSYTF. Written as DNA, the CDR3 is TGTGCCAGCCCCGGGGGCGGCAGGGACATTAGGAGCTACACCTTC.

The chain links TRBV7-9 to TRBJ1-2; 8 bases are shared with TRBD1. The V gene end was trimmed by 5 bases and the J gene end by 2 bases; junction bases not matched to a gene: 4. Germline V gene data show CDR1 as SEHNR and CDR2 as FQNEAQ (reference sequence). The CDR3 runs to 14 residues. The CDR3 reads CASSLTGANYGYTF. DNA of the CDR3: TGTGCCAGCAGCCTGACAGGGGCCAACTATGGCTACACCTTC.

This chain uses TRBV7-2 with TRBJ2-5; D not certain. CDR3 length equals 11 residues. V was trimmed by 3 bases and J by 5 bases, leaving 4 bases between them. The germline CDR1 and CDR2 sequences are SGHTA and FQGNSA. The CDR3: CASSFDETQYF. In DNA form, the CDR3 reads TGTGCCAGCAGCTTCGATGAGACCCAGTACTTC.

Regarding this clone: One end of the junction is discordant with germline, which a read error may explain. The same CDR3 also results from other DNA sequences found in this sample. The chain has TRBV5-5 and TRBJ2-7; TRBD2 aligns across 7 bases. The CDR3 consists of 15 residues. The V gene's germline CDR1 is SGHKS and CDR2 YYEKEE (reference sequence). The CDR3 region has the DNA TGTGCCAGCAGCTTCCCTAGCGGACTCACCTACGAACAGTACTTC. Protein: CASSFPSGLTYEQYF.

CDR3 residues: CASSGTGGPGEQYF. The DNA for the CDR3 is TGTGCCAGCAGTGGAACGGGGGGGCCGGGCGAGCAGTACTTC. The chain is built from TRBV2 and TRBJ2-7, with 8 bases fitting TRBD2. With 4 bases clipped from V and 6 bases from J, the junction kept 8 bases outside the gene matches. This CDR3 contains 14 residues. Germline CDR1 is SNHLY and CDR2 is FYNNEI.

The chain uses TRBV7-2 and TRBJ2-2, with a tentative D call TRBD1 (6 bases). Deletions cut 4 bases from V and 2 bases from J, with 11 bases between. Germline CDR1 is SGHTA and CDR2 is FQGNSA. The length of the CDR3 is 15 residues. The CDR3, as DNA: TGTGCCAGCAGCTACCGACAGGATAACACCGGGGAGCTGTTTTTT. It translates to CASSYRQDNTGELFF.

The CDR3 nucleotides are TGCGCCAGCAGCCAAGAGGCGGGGGGCCCACCTCCTGGGGCCAACGTCCTGACTTTC. Translation: CASSQEAGGPPPGANVLTF. V gene TRBV4-1 combines with J gene TRBJ2-6; TRBD2 matches at 8 bases. Germline V gene data show CDR1 as MGHRA and CDR2 as YSYEKL. The CDR3 is made up of 19 amino acids. Losses at the gene ends were 0 bases for V and 2 bases for J; bases not matched to a gene: 9.

The rearrangement joins TRBV12-5 to TRBJ2-7; 9 nucleotides align to TRBD1. Germline values: CDR1 LGHNT, CDR2 FRNRAP. The CDR3 is 15 residues long. Germline trimming cut 7 bases from V and 5 bases from J; bases unmatched to any gene: 12. Written as DNA, the CDR3 is TGTGCTAGTGCCGCCGGGACAGGGATACTCGACGAGCAGTACTTC. It translates to CASAAGTGILDEQYF.

J is TRBJ2-2 and V is TRBV27, with 9 nucleotides matching TRBD2. The CDR3 has 18 amino acids. The V segment lost 5 bases and the J segment 4 bases; nucleotides outside the gene matches: 14. Germline V lookup: CDR1 MNHEY, CDR2 SMNVEV (reference sequence). The CDR3 loop reads CASSPYLDSGGPTGELFF. CDR3 DNA: TGTGCCAGCAGTCCCTACCTTGACAGCGGGGGGCCCACCGGGGAGCTGTTTTTT.

The chain links TRBV9 to TRBJ2-2; D remains unclear. The CDR3 loop spans 12 amino acids. With 2 bases removed from V and 7 bases from J, the gap between germline ends came to 6 bases. The V gene's germline CDR1 is SGDLS and CDR2 YYNGEE. This CDR3 is CASSVFGGELFF. The CDR3 nucleotides read TGTGCCAGCAGCGTCTTTGGCGGGGAGCTGTTTTTT.

The chain has TRBV5-1 and TRBJ2-1; TRBD2 might be the D (6 bases). The CDR3 sequence is 16 residues long. In germline, CDR1 is SGHRS, CDR2 YFSETQ. The ends were cut back, 0 bases at V and 3 bases at J, with 13 bases in the middle. In DNA, the CDR3 is TGCGCCAGCAGCTTGGAATCGGGAGCGCTCTACAATGAGCAGTTCTTC. Translated, it gives CASSLESGALYNEQFF.

The chain's CDR3 is CATSEPGLAGATDTQYF. CDR3 DNA sequence: TGTGCCACCAGTGAACCGGGACTAGCGGGGGCCACAGATACGCAGTATTTT. V and J are TRBV24-1 and TRBJ2-3; 14 bases align to TRBD2. The CDR3 consists of 17 residues. From germline, CDR1 is KGHDR and CDR2 SFDVKD. V was clipped by 4 bases and J by 2 bases; unmatched bases: 4.

V and J are TRBV5-8 and TRBJ2-7; no reliable D call. V was cut by 6 bases and J by 2 bases, with 15 bases left in between. CDR3 length: 14 amino acids. CDR1 and CDR2 from the germline V gene are SGHTS and YDEGEE. Here the CDR3 reads CASTPGPHTYEQYF. DNA of the CDR3: TGTGCCAGCACCCCAGGTCCACACACCTACGAGCAGTACTTC.

The chain joins TRBV19 to TRBJ2-7; no definite D call. The V end was cut by 5 bases, the J end by 4 bases, with 6 bases between. The CDR3 has 11 amino acids. The germline V gene has CDR1 LNHDA and CDR2 SQIVND (reference sequence). The CDR3 bases are TGTGCCAGTAGTGATATTTACGAGCAGTACGTC. It yields the protein CASSDIYEQYV.

The chain joins TRBV5-1 to TRBJ1-2, with 9 bases that match TRBD1. Trimming took 4 bases from V and 7 from J; bases not matched to a gene: 20. Germline CDR1 is SGHRS and CDR2 is YFSETQ. This CDR3 is 18 amino acids long. The CDR3 sequence: CASSPGQGGGREYSGYTF. Here the CDR3 DNA reads TGCGCCAGCAGCCCGGGACAGGGAGGTGGTAGAGAATATAGTGGCTACACCTTC.